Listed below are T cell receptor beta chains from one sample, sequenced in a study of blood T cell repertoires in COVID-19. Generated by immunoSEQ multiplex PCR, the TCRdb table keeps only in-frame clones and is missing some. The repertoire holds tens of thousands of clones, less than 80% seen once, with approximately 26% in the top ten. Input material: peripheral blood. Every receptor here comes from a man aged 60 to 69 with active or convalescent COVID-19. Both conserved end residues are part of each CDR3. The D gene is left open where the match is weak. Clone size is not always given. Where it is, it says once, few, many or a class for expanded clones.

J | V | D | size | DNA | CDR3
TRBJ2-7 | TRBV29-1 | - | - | TGCAGCGTTGCGGACAGCCGATACGAGCAGTACTTC | CSVADSRYEQYF
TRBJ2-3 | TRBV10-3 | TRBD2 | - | TGTGCCATCAGGCAGGGGATTGGACTAGCGGGGTCCGGAACAGATACGCAGTATTTT | CAIRQGIGLAGSGTDTQYF
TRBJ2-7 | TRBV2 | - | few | TGTGCCAGCAGCCGCAGGGTTAGCGAGCAGTACTTC | CASSRRVSEQYF
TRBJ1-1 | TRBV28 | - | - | TGTGCCAGCAGTCCCCATAATCGGCGGACTGAAGCTTTCTTT | CASSPHNRRTEAFF
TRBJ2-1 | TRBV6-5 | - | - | TGTGCCAGCAGTTCGGTCGGGGGGCTCAATGAGCAGTTCTTC | CASSSVGGLNEQFF
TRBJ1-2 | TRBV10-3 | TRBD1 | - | TGTGCCATCAGACATCTTCAGGACAGGGAACTTGGCTACACCTTC | CAIRHLQDRELGYTF
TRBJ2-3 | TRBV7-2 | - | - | TGTGCCAGCAGACCGGACACAAACACAGATACGCAGTATTTT | CASRPDTNTDTQYF
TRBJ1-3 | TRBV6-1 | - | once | TGTGCCAGCAGTGCTTGGGGGGGGCGCGTCCCGGACACCATATATTTT | CASSAWGGRVPDTIYF
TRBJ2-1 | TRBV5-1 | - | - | TGCGCCAGCAGCTACGGACAGGAGCAGTTCTTC | CASSYGQEQFF
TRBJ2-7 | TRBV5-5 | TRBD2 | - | TGTGCCAGCAGCTTTAGCCAGCGGGGGGACTACGAGCAGTACTTC | CASSFSQRGDYEQYF
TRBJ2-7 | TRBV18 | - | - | TGTGCCAGCTCACCGGAGACGGCGTCCTACGAGCAGTACTTC | CASSPETASYEQYF
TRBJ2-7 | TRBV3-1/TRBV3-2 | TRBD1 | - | TGTGCCAGCAGCCACCCCGGGACAGGGGACAGGCAGTACTTC | CASSHPGTGDRQYF
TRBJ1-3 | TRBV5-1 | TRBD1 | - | TGCGCCAGCAGCTTGCTGACAGGGAGCTCTGGAAACACCATATATTTT | CASSLLTGSSGNTIYF
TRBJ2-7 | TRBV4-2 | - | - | TGTGCCAGCAGCCAAGGGGGCAGCGCCTACGAGCAGTACTTC | CASSQGGSAYEQYF
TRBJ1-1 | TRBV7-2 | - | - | TGTGCCAGCAGATCATCCACTGTGGACACTGAAGCTTTCTTT | CASRSSTVDTEAFF
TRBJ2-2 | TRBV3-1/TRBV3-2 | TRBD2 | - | TGTGCCAGCAGCCAATGGGGACTAAATGCCGGGGAGCTGTTTTTT | CASSQWGLNAGELFF
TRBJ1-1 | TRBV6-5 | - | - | TGTGCCAGCAGTTACCGGCCGGAGGTTGCGGCTTTCTTT | CASSYRPEVAAFF
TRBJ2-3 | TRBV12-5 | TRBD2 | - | TGTGCTAGTGGCCGGGGGACTAGCGGGGGGTCCACAGATACGCAGTATTTT | CASGRGTSGGSTDTQYF
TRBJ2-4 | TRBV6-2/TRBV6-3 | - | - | TGTGCCAGCAGTTCCCCCCAGAGGGACATTCAGTACTTC | CASSSPQRDIQYF
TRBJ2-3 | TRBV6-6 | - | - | TGTGCCAGCAGGCCAGCTCCCGATCAGGGGAATACGCAGTATTTT | CASRPAPDQGNTQYF
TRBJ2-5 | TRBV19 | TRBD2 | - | TGTGCCAGTAGGGCCGGGGGGGTTGAGACCCAGTACTTC | CASRAGGVETQYF
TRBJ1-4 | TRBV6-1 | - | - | TGTGCCAGCAGTGGATTACCCGGACAGCTAAATGAAAAACTGTTTTTT | CASSGLPGQLNEKLFF
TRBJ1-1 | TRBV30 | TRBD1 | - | TGTGCCTGGAGTGTATTGACAGGGTCTGAAGCTTTCTTT | CAWSVLTGSEAFF
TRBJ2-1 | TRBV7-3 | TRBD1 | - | TGTGCCAGCAGCTTAGCGAGGGGGCTCTCCTACAATGAGCAGTTCTTC | CASSLARGLSYNEQFF
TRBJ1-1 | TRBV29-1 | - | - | TGCAGCGTTGGGGGGCTAGGAACTGAAGCTTTCTTT | CSVGGLGTEAFF
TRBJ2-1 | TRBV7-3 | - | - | TGTGCCAGCAGCTTAGACCCCCCGTGGGCACACAATGAGCAGTTCTTC | CASSLDPPWAHNEQFF
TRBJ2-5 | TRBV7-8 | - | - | TGTGCCAGCAGTCTAGCGCGATACCAAGAGACCCAGTACTTC | CASSLARYQETQYF
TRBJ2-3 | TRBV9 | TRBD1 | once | TGTGCCAGCAGCGAACAGGGGGTTAGTAGCACAGATACGCAGTATTTT | CASSEQGVSSTDTQYF
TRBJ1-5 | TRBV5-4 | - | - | TGTGCCAGCAGCTTGGGGCCGACAGCTAGCAATCAGCCCCAGCATTTT | CASSLGPTASNQPQHF
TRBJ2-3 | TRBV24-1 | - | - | TGTGCCACCAGTCCCGGTGAGCCAGATACGCAGTATTTT | CATSPGEPDTQYF